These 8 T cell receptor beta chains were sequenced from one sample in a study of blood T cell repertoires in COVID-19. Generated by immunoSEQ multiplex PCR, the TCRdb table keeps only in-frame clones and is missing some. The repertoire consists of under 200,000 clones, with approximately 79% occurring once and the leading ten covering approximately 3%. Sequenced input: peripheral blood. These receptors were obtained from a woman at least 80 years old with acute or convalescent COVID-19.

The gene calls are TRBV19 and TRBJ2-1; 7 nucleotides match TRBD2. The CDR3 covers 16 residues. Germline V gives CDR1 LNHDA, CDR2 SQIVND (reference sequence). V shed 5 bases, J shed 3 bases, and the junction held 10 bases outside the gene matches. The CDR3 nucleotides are TGTGCCAGTAGTGTGAGGGCGGGAGCGGACTACAATGAGCAGTTCTTC. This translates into CASSVRAGADYNEQFF.

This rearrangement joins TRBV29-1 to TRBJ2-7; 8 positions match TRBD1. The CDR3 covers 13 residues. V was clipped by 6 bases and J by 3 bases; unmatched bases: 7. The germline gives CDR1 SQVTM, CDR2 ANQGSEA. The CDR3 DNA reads TGCAGCGTCAAGGGACAGGTTGGCTACGAGCAGTACTTC. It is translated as CSVKGQVGYEQYF.

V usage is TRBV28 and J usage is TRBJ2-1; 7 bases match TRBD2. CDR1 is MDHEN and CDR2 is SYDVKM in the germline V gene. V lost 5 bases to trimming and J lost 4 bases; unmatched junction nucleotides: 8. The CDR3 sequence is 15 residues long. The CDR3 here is CASSPVRGKYNEQFF. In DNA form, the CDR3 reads TGTGCCAGCAGTCCCGTGCGGGGGAAATACAATGAGCAGTTCTTC. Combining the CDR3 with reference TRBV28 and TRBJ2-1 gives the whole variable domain DVKVTQSSRYLVKRTGEKVFLECVQDMDHENMFWYRQDPGLGLRLIYFSYDVKMKEKGDIPEGYSVSREKKERFSLILESASTNQTSMYLCASSPVRGKYNEQFFGPGTRLTVL.

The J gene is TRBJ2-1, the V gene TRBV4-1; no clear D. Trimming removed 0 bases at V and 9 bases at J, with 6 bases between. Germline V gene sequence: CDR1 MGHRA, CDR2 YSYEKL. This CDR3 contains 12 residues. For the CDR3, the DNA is TGCGCCAGCAGCCAAGACCACTTTGAGCAGTTCTTC. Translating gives CASSQDHFEQFF.

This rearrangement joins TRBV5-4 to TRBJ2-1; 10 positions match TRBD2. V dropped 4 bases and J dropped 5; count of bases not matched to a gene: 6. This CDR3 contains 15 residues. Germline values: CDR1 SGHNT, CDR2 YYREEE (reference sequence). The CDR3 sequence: CASSLAGAGDNEQFF. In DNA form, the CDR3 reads TGTGCCAGCAGCCTAGCGGGAGCTGGCGACAATGAGCAGTTCTTC.

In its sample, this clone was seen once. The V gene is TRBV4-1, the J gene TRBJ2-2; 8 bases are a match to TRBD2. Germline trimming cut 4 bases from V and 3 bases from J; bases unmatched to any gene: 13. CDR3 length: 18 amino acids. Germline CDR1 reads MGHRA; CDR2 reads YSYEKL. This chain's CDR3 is CASSPGLAPRPYTGELFF. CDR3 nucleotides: TGCGCCAGCAGCCCTGGACTAGCTCCGAGACCTTACACCGGGGAGCTGTTTTTT.

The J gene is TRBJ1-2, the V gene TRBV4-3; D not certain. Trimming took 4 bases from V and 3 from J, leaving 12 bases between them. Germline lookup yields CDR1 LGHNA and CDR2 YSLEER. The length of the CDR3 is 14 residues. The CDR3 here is CASSPIGGDYGYTF. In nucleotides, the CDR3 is TGCGCCAGCAGCCCAATTGGCGGGGACTATGGCTACACCTTC.

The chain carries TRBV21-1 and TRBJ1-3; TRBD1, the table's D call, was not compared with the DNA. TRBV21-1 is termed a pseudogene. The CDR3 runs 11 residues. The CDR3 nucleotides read TGTGCCAGCAGTCAGGGGAACACCATATATTTT. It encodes CASSQGNTIYF.